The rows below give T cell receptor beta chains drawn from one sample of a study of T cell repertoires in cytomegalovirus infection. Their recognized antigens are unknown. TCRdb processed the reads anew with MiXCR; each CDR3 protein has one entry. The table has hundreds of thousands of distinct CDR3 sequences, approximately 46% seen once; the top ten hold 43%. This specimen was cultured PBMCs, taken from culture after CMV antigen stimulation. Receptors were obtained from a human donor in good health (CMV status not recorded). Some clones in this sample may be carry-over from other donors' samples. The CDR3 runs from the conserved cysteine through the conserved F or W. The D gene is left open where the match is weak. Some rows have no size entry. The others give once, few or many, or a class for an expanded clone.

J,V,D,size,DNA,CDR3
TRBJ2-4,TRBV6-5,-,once,TGTGCCAGCCTAGCCAAAAACATTCAGTACTTC,CASLAKNIQYF
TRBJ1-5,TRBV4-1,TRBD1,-,TGTGCCAGCAGCCAAGATGGGACAGCTCAGCAGCCCCAGCATTTT,CASSQDGTAQQPQHF
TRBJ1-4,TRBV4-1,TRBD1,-,TGCGCCAGCAGCCAGTCCGGGACAGATAATGAAAAACTGTTTTTT,CASSQSGTDNEKLFF
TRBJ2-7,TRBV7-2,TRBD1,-,TGTGCCAGCAGCTGGCAACAGGGGGCGCTTCTCTACGAGCAGTACTTC,CASSWQQGALLYEQYF
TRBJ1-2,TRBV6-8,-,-,TGTGCCAGCAGACTGACGGATTACTATGGCTACACCTTC,CASRLTDYYGYTF
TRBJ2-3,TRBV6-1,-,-,TGTGCCAGCAGTGAAGCGGCGGGGTCCACAGATACGCAGTATTTT,CASSEAAGSTDTQYF
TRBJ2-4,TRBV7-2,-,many,TGTGCCAGCAGGCCAGGAGGGACCAAAAACATTCAGTACTTC,CASRPGGTKNIQYF
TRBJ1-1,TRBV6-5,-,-,TGTGCCAGCAGTTTTACTCCGGGACGGGCGAACACTGAAGCTTTCTTT,CASSFTPGRANTEAFF
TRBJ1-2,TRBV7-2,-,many,TGTGCCAGCAGCTTAGCTCCAGGTGGCTACACCTTC,CASSLAPGGYTF
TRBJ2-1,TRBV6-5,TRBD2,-,TGTGCCAGCAGTTCGGGACTACTTAGTGAGCAGTTCTTC,CASSSGLLSEQFF
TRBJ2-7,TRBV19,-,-,TGTGCCAGTAGTATCCCCGGGGACTTCTACGAGCAGTACTTC,CASSIPGDFYEQYF
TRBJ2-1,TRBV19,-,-,TGTGCCAGTAGGGACCGGGACTTCCAGTCCGATGAGCAGTTCTTC,CASRDRDFQSDEQFF
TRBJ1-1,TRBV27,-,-,TGTGCCAGCAGTTTAACAGAAATGAACACTGAAGCTTTCTTT,CASSLTEMNTEAFF
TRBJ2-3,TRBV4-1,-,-,TGCGCCAGCAGCCTAGTCCCGGCCTCCACAGATACGCAGTATTTT,CASSLVPASTDTQYF
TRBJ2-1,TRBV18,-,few,TGTGCCAGCTCACAGGGTAGGAACAATGAGCAGTTCTTC,CASSQGRNNEQFF
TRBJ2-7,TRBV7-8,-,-,TGTGCCAGCAGCTTAGAGGGGTCGGGGGCCTACGAGCAGTACTTC,CASSLEGSGAYEQYF
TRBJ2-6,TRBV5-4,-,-,TGTGCCAGCAACACCAAGGGGGGTTTGGCTGGGGCCAACGTCCTGACTTTC,CASNTKGGLAGANVLTF
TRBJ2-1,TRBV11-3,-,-,TGTACCAGCAGCTTAGATGGTCAGGGTCCGAATGAGCAGTTCTTC,CTSSLDGQGPNEQFF
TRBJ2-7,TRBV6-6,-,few,TGTGCCAGCAGGGGCCTGAGCTCCTACGAGCAGTACTTC,CASRGLSSYEQYF
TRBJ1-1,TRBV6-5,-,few,TGTGCCAGCAGGGGCGCGGAGGGGAGGTTGACTGAAGCTTTCTTT,CASRGAEGRLTEAFF
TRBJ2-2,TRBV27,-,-,TGTGCCACCAGAGGGGAAAAAAGGGACACCGGGGAGCTGTTTTTT,CATRGEKRDTGELFF
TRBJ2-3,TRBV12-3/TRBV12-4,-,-,TGTGCCAGCAACTTGGTCACCCCGGGGGATACGCAGTATTTT,CASNLVTPGDTQYF
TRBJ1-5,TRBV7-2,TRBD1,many,TGTGCCAGCAGATCCGGGACAGGGGAACAGCCCCAGCATTTT,CASRSGTGEQPQHF
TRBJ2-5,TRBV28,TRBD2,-,TGTGCCAGCAGTTCGGGACTATTTCAAGAGACCCAGTACTTC,CASSSGLFQETQYF
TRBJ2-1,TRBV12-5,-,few,TGTGCTAGTGTTCTCGAGTACAATGAGCAGTTCTTC,CASVLEYNEQFF
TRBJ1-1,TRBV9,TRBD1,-,TGTGCCAGCAGCGTAGGACAGGGAACTCTGAACACTGAAGCTTTCTTT,CASSVGQGTLNTEAFF
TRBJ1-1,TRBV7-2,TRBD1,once,TGTGCCAGCAGCTTACGGAGACAGGGTGGGACTCGGACTGAAGCTTTCTTT,CASSLRRQGGTRTEAFF
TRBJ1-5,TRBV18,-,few,TGTGCCAGCTCGTTATTGCAGGGAGGGAATCAGCCCCAGCATTTT,CASSLLQGGNQPQHF
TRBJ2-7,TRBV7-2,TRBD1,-,TGTGCCAGCAGCCGCCCGCCGGGACAGGGGGCCAACGAGCAGTACTTC,CASSRPPGQGANEQYF
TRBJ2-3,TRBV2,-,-,TGTGCCAGGAGGCTACCCGTCCCGGATACGCAGTATTTT,CARRLPVPDTQYF
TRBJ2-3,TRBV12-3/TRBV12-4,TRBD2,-,TGTGCCAGCAGTCCCGGACTAGCGGAGGCCACAGATACGCAGTATTTT,CASSPGLAEATDTQYF
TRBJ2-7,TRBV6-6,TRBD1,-,TGTGCCAGCAGGGCAGTGGGACAGGGGACCTACGAGCAGTACTTC,CASRAVGQGTYEQYF
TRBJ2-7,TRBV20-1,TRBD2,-,TGCAGTGCTAGCTATTCTAGCGGGAGGGCTTTCGAGCAGTACTTC,CSASYSSGRAFEQYF
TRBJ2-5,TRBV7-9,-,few,TGTGCCAGCAGCCTAGTGACAGAACCCCAAGAGACCCAGTACTTC,CASSLVTEPQETQYF
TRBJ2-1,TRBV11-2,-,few,TGTGCCAGCAGCCCACCTCTAGCAAGAGGCGGGAATGAGCAGTTCTTC,CASSPPLARGGNEQFF
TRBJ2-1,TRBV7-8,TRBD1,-,TGTGCCAGCAGCTTACGGACAGGGGGCAATGAGCAGTTCTTC,CASSLRTGGNEQFF
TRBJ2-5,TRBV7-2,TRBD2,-,TGTGCCAGCAGCCCAGGAGCGGGGGCGTACCAAGAGACCCAGTACTTC,CASSPGAGAYQETQYF
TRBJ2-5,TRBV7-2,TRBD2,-,TGTGCCAGCAGCATTAGCGGGGGGGCCGCCAGTGAGACCCAGTACTTC,CASSISGGAASETQYF
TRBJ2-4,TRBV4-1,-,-,TGCGCCAGCAGCCCTACAATGGGTTGGACCGGAAACATTCAGTACTTC,CASSPTMGWTGNIQYF
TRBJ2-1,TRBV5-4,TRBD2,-,TGTGCCAGCAGCCAGAGACTAGCGGGGGGGGGGGATGAGCAGTTCTTC,CASSQRLAGGGDEQFF
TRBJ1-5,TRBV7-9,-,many,TGTGCCAGCAGCTCCCCTAATCAGCCCCAGCATTTT,CASSSPNQPQHF
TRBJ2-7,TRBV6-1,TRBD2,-,TGTGCCAGCAGTCGACTAGCGGGAGGGCCTTACGAGCAGTACTTC,CASSRLAGGPYEQYF
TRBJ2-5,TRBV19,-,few,TGTGCCAGTAGTATAGATTCGATCAGTCGCCAAGAGACCCAGTACTTC,CASSIDSISRQETQYF
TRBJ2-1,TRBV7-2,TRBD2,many,TGTGCCAGCAGCTTAGAGGTCTGGTTGACTAGCGGGAGGTCCAATGAGCAGTTCTTC,CASSLEVWLTSGRSNEQFF
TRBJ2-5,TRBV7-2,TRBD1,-,TGTGCCAGCAGCTTAAGAGCCGGACAGGGACACCAAGAGACCCAGTACTTC,CASSLRAGQGHQETQYF
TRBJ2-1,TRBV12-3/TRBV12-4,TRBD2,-,TGTGCCAGCAGTTTAGGAGCTAGCGGGGTGGATGAGCAGTTCTTC,CASSLGASGVDEQFF
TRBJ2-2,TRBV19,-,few,TGTGCCAGTAGTATTGGGGGGGCAGGCACCGGGGAGCTGTTTTTT,CASSIGGAGTGELFF
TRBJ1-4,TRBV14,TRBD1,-,TGTGCCAGCAGCCATCTCGGACAGGGGAGGGGTGAAAAACTGTTTTTT,CASSHLGQGRGEKLFF
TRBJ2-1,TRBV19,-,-,TGTGCCAGTAGTATAGCGAGAGGTCTAGCCCCCTACAATGAGCAGTTCTTC,CASSIARGLAPYNEQFF
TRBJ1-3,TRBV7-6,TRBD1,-,TGTGCCAGCAGCCTGGACAGGGCAAACTCTGGAAACACCATATATTTT,CASSLDRANSGNTIYF
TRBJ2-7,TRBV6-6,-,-,TGTGCCAGCAAGCATTCCCGGGACTTC,CASKHSRDF
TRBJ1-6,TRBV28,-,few,TGTGCCAGCAGTTTCCGAGGTCTATCCTATAATTCACCCCTCCACTTT,CASSFRGLSYNSPLHF
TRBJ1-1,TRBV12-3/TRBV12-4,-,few,TGTGCCAGCCAACGGACCGAGGCTAGCGCTTTCTTT,CASQRTEASAFF
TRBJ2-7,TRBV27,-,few,TGTGCCAGCAGTTCCGGGACTCCTTTAACCTACGAGCAGTACTTC,CASSSGTPLTYEQYF
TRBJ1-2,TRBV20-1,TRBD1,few,TGCAGTGCTAGTGGAGATACAGGGGGGCTGGGTTATGGCTACACCTTC,CSASGDTGGLGYGYTF
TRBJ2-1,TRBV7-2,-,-,TGTGCCAGCAGACACGCCGGTGGATACAATGAGCAGTTCTTC,CASRHAGGYNEQFF